This section outlines one T cell receptor beta chain sequence together with its context. These data originate in a study of blood T cell repertoires in COVID-19. Study overall: Sample material is recorded as cDNA or gDNA derived from T cells, B-cell-depleted T cells, or PBMCs.

As processed by the authors: Amplification with reference gene primers provided the estimates of nucleated cell counts. Sequenced by immunoSEQ multiplex PCR; TCRdb stores in-frame clones only, minus some. Clonal size and the V and J genes are those of that table, whereas D and trimming came from the DNA. The data contain 300,000 to 450,000 clones, roughly 86% of them singletons. Participants' reported clinical history set cohort assignment. This TCR came from a man aged 40-49 years in a cohort exposed to, infected with or recovered from COVID-19 (not recorded which). Source material: PBMCs or T cells enriched from blood (not recorded which).

This chain's CDR3 is CASSLQLAGAVDTQYF. The DNA of the CDR3 is TGTGCCAGCAGCCTTCAGCTAGCGGGAGCGGTAGATACGCAGTATTTT. The chain recombines TRBV3-1 (or the pseudogene TRBV3-2) with TRBJ2-3; 10 nucleotides agree with TRBD2. The germline CDR1 and CDR2 sequences are LGHDT and YNNKEL (reference sequence). The CDR3 is 16 residues long. Losses at the gene ends were 4 bases for V and 5 bases for J; bases not matched to a gene: 9.